This T cell receptor beta chain was captured in a study of beta chain features in type 1 diabetes. Study-wide findings and caveats: Resolution of whether HLA type affects TCRB rearrangement was not achieved here.

Expressed TCRB transcripts got sequenced, as all isolated RNA was reverse transcribed. Repertoires were generated with immunoSEQ multiplex PCR, while TCRdb's copy carries only in-frame clones and drops some. The table records fewer than 550,000 clones, approximately 10% of them present only once. Per germline, CDR1 MNHEY and CDR2 SVGAGI. This CDR3 has 15 residues. V dropped 6 bases and J dropped 2 bases, with 14 bases sitting between them. Turning to this clone: Its antigen is not identified.

The source is a young woman in good health. The sequenced sample was naive CD4+ T cells from blood. This chain links TRBV6-5 with TRBJ2-4; TRBD1 is a possible D gene (5 bases). For the CDR3, the DNA is TGTGCCAGCAGCCAAGGGGTTTCTACCAAAAACATTCAGTACTTC. Amino acids: CASSQGVSTKNIQYF.